These 17 T cell receptor beta chains came from one sample sequenced in a study of shared clonotypes between healthy human individuals. Naive-designated CD8 cells lacked CD45RO, were positively enriched for CCR7, and omitted terminally differentiated effector memory CD45RA+ cells. Assay: immunoSEQ multiplex PCR; the TCRdb copy retains only in-frame clones and omits some. In the table there are around 2,000,000 clones, approximately 94% of which are singletons. Specimen: naive CD8+ T cells sorted from blood. These receptors all come from a man aged 18 to 30 in good health.

This chain uses TRBV2 with TRBJ2-7; D not certain. The V end was cut by 7 bases, the J end by 0 bases, with 10 bases between. The CDR3 runs 13 residues. Germline-derived CDR1 and CDR2 are SNHLY and FYNNEI. CDR3 in DNA: TGTGCCAGCAATCCAGAGAGCTCCTACGAGCAGTACTTC. Protein sequence: CASNPESSYEQYF.

J is TRBJ1-3 and V is TRBV7-8; D perhaps matches TRBD1 (5 bases). The CDR3 covers 17 residues. The germline V gene has CDR1 SGHVS and CDR2 FQNEAQ. V lost 2 bases and J lost 0, with 14 bases in between. CDR3 DNA: TGTGCCAGCAGCTTACTCGAGGTCGGGGGCTCTGGAAACACCATATATTTT. It is translated as CASSLLEVGGSGNTIYF.

The rearrangement joins TRBV12-5 to TRBJ1-4, with 8 bases aligning to TRBD1. The CDR3 runs to 14 residues. V trimming: 6 bases; J trimming: 6 bases; junction bases outside the gene matches: 6. Germline CDR1 and CDR2: LGHNT and FRNRAP. CDR3 sequence (DNA): TGTGCTAGTGGCAAAATGACAGGGGATGAAAAACTGTTTTTT. It codes for CASGKMTGDEKLFF.

The CDR3: CASSSLQGGEVEKLFF. DNA for the CDR3: TGTGCCAGCAGTTCTCTTCAGGGGGGGGAAGTTGAAAAACTGTTTTTT. The J gene is TRBJ1-4, the V gene TRBV27; 7 bases are a match to TRBD1. The germline V gene has CDR1 MNHEY and CDR2 SMNVEV (reference sequence). With V trimmed by 4 bases and J by 7 bases, 12 bases remained unmatched. There are 16 residues in the CDR3.

The V call is TRBV11-2, the J call TRBJ2-7, with D unresolved. Germline values: CDR1 SGHAT, CDR2 FQNNGV. The V end was cut by 5 bases, the J end by 7 bases, with 12 bases between. The CDR3 extends over 12 amino acids. CDR3 DNA: TGTGCCAGCAGCCCCCACCCCGTTGAGCAGTACTTC. Translated, it gives CASSPHPVEQYF.

Concerning this clone: The sample contains more than one DNA sequence encoding this CDR3. The chain carries TRBV10-3 and TRBJ2-1; no firm D call. V lost 2 bases to trimming and J lost 0 bases, with 8 bases between them. Germline CDR1 ENHRY, CDR2 SYGVKD. The CDR3 loop spans 15 amino acids. The CDR3 sequence is CAISESPSSYNEQFF. CDR3 in DNA: TGTGCCATCAGTGAGAGCCCGAGCTCCTACAATGAGCAGTTCTTC.

The chain uses TRBV30 and TRBJ1-3; D unclear. V was shortened by 2 bases and J by 7 bases, with 18 bases between the two germline ends. The CDR3 totals 15 residues. In germline, CDR1 is GTSNPN, CDR2 SVGIG (reference sequence). The CDR3 region has the DNA TGTGCCTGGAGTTTCACCCTTGGAGGGTCGAACACCATATATTTT. It yields the protein CAWSFTLGGSNTIYF.

The rearrangement uses TRBV7-9 and TRBJ2-3, with D possibly being TRBD2 (6 bases). Germline values: CDR1 SEHNR, CDR2 FQNEAQ (reference sequence). The CDR3 consists of 17 residues. Trimming cost V 4 bases and J 2 bases, with 19 bases left between them. The CDR3 bases are TGTGCCAGCAGCTCCCCAGTACTAGCCGCGTCCACAGATACGCAGTATTTT. Amino acids: CASSSPVLAASTDTQYF.

This clone was picked up one time. The chain links TRBV13 to TRBJ2-1; 9 bases fit TRBD1. Trimming removed 5 bases from V and 4 bases from J; junction bases left unmatched: 6. Germline CDR1 PRHDT, CDR2 FYEKMQ (reference sequence). CDR3 length: 15 residues. CDR3 loop: CASSTWDREYNEQFF. The CDR3 DNA is TGTGCCAGCAGCACTTGGGACAGGGAATACAATGAGCAGTTCTTC.

In its sample, this clone was seen once. The chain links TRBV5-1 to TRBJ2-1; the match to TRBD2 covers 9 bases. Germline assignment: CDR1 SGHRS and CDR2 YFSETQ. V shed 0 bases, J shed 5 bases, and the junction held 3 bases outside the gene matches. This CDR3 has 15 residues. CDR3 loop: CASSLVAGDNNEQFF. The DNA of the CDR3 is TGCGCCAGCAGCTTGGTAGCGGGAGACAACAATGAGCAGTTCTTC.

The chain joins TRBV27 to TRBJ2-5; 15 bases are a match to TRBD2. The CDR3 is 16 amino acids. Germline loops: CDR1 MNHEY, CDR2 SMNVEV (reference sequence). With V trimmed by 4 bases and J by 5 bases, 5 bases remained unmatched. CDR3: CASSSSGLAGGETQYF. CDR3 coding DNA: TGTGCCAGCAGTTCATCGGGACTAGCGGGGGGTGAGACCCAGTACTTC.

The chain uses TRBV27 and TRBJ2-1; 7 nucleotides line up with TRBD2. After removal of 6 bases from V and 1 base from J, the junction contained 6 bases not matched to a gene. The length of the CDR3 is 15 residues. The germline V gene encodes CDR1 MNHEY and CDR2 SMNVEV (reference sequence). The CDR3 DNA sequence: TGTGCCAGCAGGGTGAGCGGGGTTTCCTACAATGAGCAGTTCTTC. Translated: CASRVSGVSYNEQFF.

J is TRBJ2-1 and V is TRBV5-1; TRBD2 matches at 8 bases. CDR3 length: 15 residues. In germline, CDR1 is SGHRS, CDR2 YFSETQ. With V trimmed by 2 bases and J by 8 bases, 9 bases remained unmatched. The DNA of the CDR3 is TGCGCCAGCAGCTTCGGGGAATGGCGGGAGGATGAGCAGTTCTTC. It is translated as CASSFGEWREDEQFF.

The gene calls are TRBV30 and TRBJ1-1; no definite D call. Looked up from germline, CDR1 is GTSNPN and CDR2 is SVGIG (reference sequence). CDR3 length: 15 amino acids. Trimming stripped 0 bases from V and 8 bases from J, with 19 bases between. CDR3 sequence reads: CAWSVPLEHQSEAFF. The DNA of the CDR3 is TGTGCCTGGAGTGTACCCCTCGAACACCAGAGCGAAGCTTTCTTT.

J is TRBJ2-7 and V is TRBV29-1; no reliable D call. The germline CDR1 and CDR2 sequences are SQVTM and ANQGSEA. Trimming cost V 7 bases and J 2 bases, with 21 bases left between them. The CDR3 length is 15 residues. CDR3 DNA sequence: TGCAGCGCCACCCTGAGTACACTAACCACCTACGAGCAGTACTTC. This encodes CSATLSTLTTYEQYF.

The sample holds one count of this clone. This sequence joins TRBV20-1 and TRBJ2-3; D gene uncertain. This CDR3 is 11 amino acids long. CDR1 and CDR2 from the germline V gene are DFQATT and SNEGSKA (reference sequence). Trimming took off 5 bases at V and 2 bases at J, with 5 bases between the two ends. CDR3 residues: CSAEDTDTQYF. DNA of the CDR3: TGCAGTGCTGAGGACACAGATACGCAGTATTTT.

This chain uses TRBV6-5 with TRBJ2-1; D possibly matches TRBD1 or TRBD2 (6 bases each). Germline assignment: CDR1 MNHEY and CDR2 SVGAGI. CDR3 length: 15 amino acids. V was clipped by 1 base and J by 5 bases, with 12 bases between them. CDR3 in DNA: TGTGCCAGCAGTTACTGGGGGGCAGGCGACAATGAGCAGTTCTTC. Translating it yields CASSYWGAGDNEQFF.